This T cell receptor (beta chain) derives from a study of post-analysis software for immune sequencing data. General study findings and limits: Higher frequency in patients than in controls was seen for about five TRBV segments, with TRBV5-6, TRBV5-1 and TRBV20-1 among them.

This clonotype is a singleton in its sample. The antigen is unknown. Germline-derived CDR1 and CDR2 are ENHRY and SYGVKD. The ends were cut back, 6 bases at V and 6 bases at J, with 8 bases in the middle. The CDR3 spans 11 residues. Prepared libraries of TCR beta cDNA carried unique molecular identifiers. TCRdb ran MiXCR on the PCR reads and lists one entry per CDR3 protein. The table has hundreds of thousands of distinct CDR3 sequences, 55% to 60% seen once. The specimen was blood. The V and J genes are TRBV10-3 and TRBJ1-2; D gene unclear. This receptor was identified in a girl aged 2 to 10 with multiple sclerosis. The CDR3 reads CAIRDEDGYTF. In DNA, the CDR3 is TGTGCCATCAGGGACGAGGATGGCTACACCTTC.